Following are 2 T cell receptor beta chains from one sample sequenced in a study of TIL therapy for anti-PD-1-resistant metastatic lung cancer. Time point specified: pre-treatment sample, taken before nivolumab and TIL therapy. The immunoSEQ assay was v3. Sequencing was performed with immunoSEQ multiplex PCR; in TCRdb, only in-frame clones are kept and a portion is missing. The sample records more than 55,000 clones, about 69% being singletons. The specimen comprised blood, sampled at baseline. The receptors shown here come from a person between 25 and 80 years old with non-small cell lung cancer.

The chain links TRBV30 to TRBJ2-1; possible D gene TRBD2, 6 bases. The ends were cut back, 2 bases at V and 3 bases at J, with 8 bases in the middle. Germline assignment: CDR1 GTSNPN and CDR2 SVGIG (reference sequence). The CDR3 sequence is 13 residues long. CDR3 in amino acids: CAWSRGIYNEQFF. The CDR3 DNA is TGTGCCTGGAGTCGGGGGATCTACAATGAGCAGTTCTTC.

The chain employs TRBV10-2 and TRBJ2-3, with 7 bases matching TRBD2. The CDR3 spans 13 residues. The junction had 5 bases not matched to a gene; V was cut back by 3 bases and J by 8 bases. Germline V CDR1 and CDR2: WSHSY, SAAADI. The CDR3 loop reads CASSDGGRVTQYF. In DNA form, the CDR3 reads TGCGCCAGCAGTGACGGCGGGAGAGTTACGCAGTATTTT.